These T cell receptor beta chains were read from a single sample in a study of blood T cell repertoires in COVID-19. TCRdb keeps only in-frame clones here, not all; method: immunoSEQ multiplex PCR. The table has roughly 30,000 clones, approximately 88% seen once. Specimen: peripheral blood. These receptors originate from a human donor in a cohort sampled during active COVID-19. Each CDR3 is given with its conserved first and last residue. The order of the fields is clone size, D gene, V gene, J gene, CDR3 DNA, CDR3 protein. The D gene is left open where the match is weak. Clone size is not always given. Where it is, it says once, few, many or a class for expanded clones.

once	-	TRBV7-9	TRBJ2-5	TGTGCCAGCAGCCAGCAGGCGGGCCAAGAGACCCAGTACTTC	CASSQQAGQETQYF
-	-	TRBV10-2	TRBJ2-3	TGCGCCAGCACTGAGTCCCCAGTTAGCACAGATACGCAGTATTTT	CASTESPVSTDTQYF
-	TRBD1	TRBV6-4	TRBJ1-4	TGTGCCAGCAGCGCTCGACAGGGTGCTCATGAAAAACTGTTTTTT	CASSARQGAHEKLFF
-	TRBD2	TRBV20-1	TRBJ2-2	TGCAGTGCTCGTGGTGGTAGCGGGGGGACGAACACCGGGGAGCTGTTTTTT	CSARGGSGGTNTGELFF
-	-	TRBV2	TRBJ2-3	TGTGCCAGCAGTGAACGGGGAGGAACAGATACGCAGTATTTT	CASSERGGTDTQYF
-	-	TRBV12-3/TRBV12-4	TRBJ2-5	TGTGCCAGCAGCCAGGACTACTTACAGACCCAGTACTTC	CASSQDYLQTQYF
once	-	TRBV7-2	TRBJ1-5	TGTGCCAGCAGCTCGAGTCCCGGGGGCAATCAGCCCCAGCATTTT	CASSSSPGGNQPQHF
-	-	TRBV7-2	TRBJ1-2	TGTGCCAGCAGCTTAGGGGGGGGACCGAGCAACTATGGCTACACCTTC	CASSLGGGPSNYGYTF
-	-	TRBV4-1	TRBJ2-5	TGCGCCAGCAGCCAACTACCTGGGACAAGCGAGACCCAGTACTTC	CASSQLPGTSETQYF
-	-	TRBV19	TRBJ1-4	TGTGCCAGTAGAGGGTTAGGGGTTGAAAAACTGTTTTTT	CASRGLGVEKLFF
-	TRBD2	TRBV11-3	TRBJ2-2	TGTGCCAGCAGCTTGCGGGGGGACAACGGGGAGCTGTTTTTT	CASSLRGDNGELFF
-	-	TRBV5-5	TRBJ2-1	TGTGCCAGCAGCAAGACGGGACACACTTACAATGAGCAGTTCTTC	CASSKTGHTYNEQFF
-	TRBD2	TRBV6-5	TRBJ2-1	TGTGCCAGCAGTTACTCGAGGACTAGCGGGGGGGCCTGGTTCTTC	CASSYSRTSGGAWFF
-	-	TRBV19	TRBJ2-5	TGTGCCAGTAGTAGCACTTTGGAAGAGACCCAGTACTTC	CASSSTLEETQYF
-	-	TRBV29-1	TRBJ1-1	TGCAGCGTTCGCCCAGGGAGGACTGAAGCTTTCTTT	CSVRPGRTEAFF
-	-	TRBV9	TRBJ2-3	TGTGCCAGCAGCGTAGCTCCGACTGCAGATACGCAGTATTTT	CASSVAPTADTQYF
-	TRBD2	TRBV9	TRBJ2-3	TGTGCCAGCAGCGTGAGCGGGGGGAGCACAGATACGCAGTATTTT	CASSVSGGSTDTQYF
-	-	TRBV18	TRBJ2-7	TGTGCCAGCTCACCACCAGGACAGCTAAACTACGAGCAGTACTTC	CASSPPGQLNYEQYF
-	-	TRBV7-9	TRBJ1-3	TGTGCCAGCAGCTTAGCGGGAGCCGGAAACACCATATATTTT	CASSLAGAGNTIYF
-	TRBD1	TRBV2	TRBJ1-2	TGTGCCAGCAGTGTAGGGACAGGGGGGACGGGCTACACCTTC	CASSVGTGGTGYTF
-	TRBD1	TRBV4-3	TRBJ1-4	TGCGCCAGCAGCCCACATTCACAGGGGGCCCCCACCCAGGAAAAACTGTTTTTT	CASSPHSQGAPTQEKLFF
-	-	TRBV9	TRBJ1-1	TGTGCCAGCAGTGCGGACTGGAACACTGAAGCTTTCTTT	CASSADWNTEAFF
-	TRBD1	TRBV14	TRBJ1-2	TGTGCCAGCAGCCTCGCAAGGGGACAGGGGGCGTCTGGCTATGGCTACACCTTC	CASSLARGQGASGYGYTF
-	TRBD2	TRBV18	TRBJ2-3	TGTGCCAGCTCCCGGGGGGGGAGCACAGATACGCAGTATTTT	CASSRGGSTDTQYF
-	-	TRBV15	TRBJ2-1	TGTGCCACCAGCAGAGGGAGGCTAGCTAGCAATGAGCAGTTCTTC	CATSRGRLASNEQFF
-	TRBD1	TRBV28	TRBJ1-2	TGTGCCAGCACTTCACAGGGGGCAGCCGGTGGCTACACCTTC	CASTSQGAAGGYTF
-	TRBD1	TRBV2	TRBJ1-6	TGTGCCAGCAGCCGACAGGGGATAACGGCACCCCTCCACTTT	CASSRQGITAPLHF